These 18 T cell receptor beta chains came from one sample sequenced in a study of blood T cells in healthy people across ages. A second about 6 to 11 cycle PCR used barcoded and J-beta primers. In TCRdb, the 5' RACE reads were re-called with MiXCR into one record per CDR3 protein. Of about 1,400,000 distinct CDR3 sequences listed, almost 60% are singletons. The sequencing sample was made of blood. The receptors were sampled from a man younger than 35 in good health.

This rearrangement joins TRBV20-1 to TRBJ2-5; TRBD2 agrees at 13 bases. V gave up 1 base and J gave up 1 base; unmatched junction bases: 12. This CDR3 has 19 amino acids. Germline CDR1 and CDR2: DFQATT and SNEGSKA (reference sequence). This chain's CDR3 is CSARGTGTSGKEGQETQYF. Written as DNA, the CDR3 is TGCAGTGCTAGAGGGACCGGGACTAGCGGGAAAGAGGGCCAAGAGACCCAGTACTTC.

The chain employs TRBV5-1 and TRBJ2-7; the D is unclear. The V gene lost 6 bases and the J gene lost 1 base, with 14 bases spanning the gap. The CDR3 loop spans 14 amino acids. The germline CDR1 and CDR2 sequences are SGHRS and YFSETQ. This chain's CDR3 is CASIRLPWSYEQYF. Here the CDR3 DNA reads TGCGCCAGCATCCGGTTGCCTTGGTCCTACGAGCAGTACTTC.

This sequence joins TRBV4-1 and TRBJ2-5, with D unclear. Germline V CDR1 and CDR2: MGHRA, YSYEKL. Trimming shortened V by 2 bases and J by 2 bases, and 6 bases separated the two germline ends. CDR3 length: 13 amino acids. CDR3 loop: CASSQTAQETQYF. DNA of the CDR3: TGCGCCAGCAGCCAAACAGCACAAGAGACCCAGTACTTC.

The V gene is TRBV12-3 or TRBV12-4, the J gene TRBJ1-5, with D maybe TRBD1 (5 bases). This CDR3 has 14 amino acids. V lost 1 base and J lost 6, with 10 bases in between. Here the CDR3 reads CASSLVQDGQPQHF. CDR3 sequence (DNA): TGTGCCAGCAGTTTAGTACAGGATGGTCAGCCCCAGCATTTT.

This clonotype was recorded only once. The chain combines TRBV10-3 with TRBJ2-3; the match to TRBD2 covers 9 bases. Germline trimming cut 6 bases from V and 0 bases from J; bases unmatched to any gene: 4. The germline V gene encodes CDR1 ENHRY and CDR2 SYGVKD. The CDR3 loop spans 15 amino acids. The CDR3 DNA sequence: TGTGCCATCAGGAGGCGGGGGGGTAGCACAGATACGCAGTATTTT. It codes for CAIRRRGGSTDTQYF.

V and J are TRBV7-2 and TRBJ2-4; 11 bases agree with TRBD1. The J call may be wrong; the DNA end is better matched by TRBJ2-7. Germline V gene data show CDR1 as SGHTA and CDR2 as FQGNSA. This CDR3 has 16 residues. CDR3 nucleotide sequence: TGTGCCAGCAGCTTAGGATCGGGACAGGGGGGCAACGAGCAGTACTTC. Translating gives CASSLGSGQGGNEQYF.

The table lists this clonotype with a count of one. The chain recombines TRBV10-3 with TRBJ1-2, with 10 bases lining up with TRBD1. CDR1 and CDR2 from the germline V gene are ENHRY and SYGVKD. V was clipped by 6 bases and J by 0 bases; unmatched bases: 10. CDR3 length: 17 residues. The CDR3 is CAIRDRDRGAPNYGYTF. The CDR3 DNA reads TGTGCCATCAGAGACCGGGACAGGGGCGCCCCTAACTATGGCTACACCTTC.

J is TRBJ2-2 and V is TRBV2; D may be TRBD1 or TRBD2 (5 bases each). The CDR3 length is 14 residues. V was pared by 6 bases and J by 6 bases, with 14 bases between. Germline CDR1 and CDR2: SNHLY and FYNNEI. The CDR3 DNA is TGTGCCAGCAGCGGAATCAGGGACCCCGGGGAGCTGTTTTTT. Its protein product is CASSGIRDPGELFF.

This chain joins TRBV12-3 or TRBV12-4 and TRBJ2-1; no clear D gene. Trimming took 4 bases from V and 8 from J, leaving 9 bases between them. The length of the CDR3 is 12 residues. CDR3 DNA sequence: TGTGCCAGCAGTTACCTAGTATATGAGCAGTTCTTC. Its protein product is CASSYLVYEQFF.

The chain links TRBV4-1 to TRBJ2-7, with D unclear. V lost 0 bases, J lost 3 bases, and 9 bases lay in between. The CDR3 has 14 residues. Germline CDR1 MGHRA, CDR2 YSYEKL. CDR3 nucleotides: TGCGCCAGCAGCCAAGAGATCCGGCTCTACGAGCAGTACTTC. The encoded protein is CASSQEIRLYEQYF.

The rearrangement uses TRBV2 and TRBJ2-7; D is ambiguous. Trimming pared 7 bases from V and 6 bases from J, leaving 13 bases between. The CDR3 consists of 12 residues. The germline gives CDR1 SNHLY, CDR2 FYNNEI. The CDR3 nucleotides are TGTGCCAGCAACGATCGGTACAGCGAGCAGTACTTC. Translating gives CASNDRYSEQYF.

The chain couples TRBV13 to TRBJ1-1, with 7 bases that match TRBD1. The CDR3 is 16 amino acids. The V gene's germline CDR1 is PRHDT and CDR2 FYEKMQ (reference sequence). V was clipped by 0 bases and J by 3 bases; unmatched bases: 7. This CDR3 reads CASSLGFRGGHTEAFF. The CDR3 DNA reads TGTGCCAGCAGCTTAGGTTTTAGAGGGGGCCACACTGAAGCTTTCTTT.

V is TRBV9 and J is TRBJ1-1, with 8 bases aligning to TRBD1. The CDR3 has 14 amino acids. Trimming removed 5 bases from V and 3 bases from J; junction bases left unmatched: 6. Germline CDR1 and CDR2: SGDLS and YYNGEE. Here the CDR3 reads CASSITGGDTEAFF. The CDR3 DNA is TGTGCCAGCAGTATAACAGGGGGTGACACTGAAGCTTTCTTT.

This clonotype is a singleton in its sample. The rearrangement joins TRBV5-1 to TRBJ2-2; no definite D call. V was pared by 0 bases and J by 4 bases, with 7 bases between. CDR1 SGHRS and CDR2 YFSETQ come from the germline V gene. The CDR3 contains 14 residues. The CDR3 sequence: CASSLESATGELFF. The CDR3 bases are TGCGCCAGCAGCTTGGAATCAGCCACCGGGGAGCTGTTTTTT.

This clonotype was recorded a few times. The chain recombines TRBV7-9 with TRBJ1-6; maybe TRBD1 (5 bases). The CDR3 is 14 amino acids. V lost 7 bases to trimming and J lost 8 bases, with 15 bases between them. Per the germline V gene, CDR1 is SEHNR and CDR2 is FQNEAQ (reference sequence). CDR3 DNA sequence: TGTGCCAGCACCCCAGGGCTTACGGATTCACCCCTCCACTTT. It is translated as CASTPGLTDSPLHF.

The rearrangement links TRBV12-3 or TRBV12-4 to TRBJ1-5; TRBD1 might be the D (6 bases). The CDR3 contains 14 residues. V was trimmed by 10 bases and J by 0 bases, leaving 13 bases between them. The CDR3, as DNA: TGTGCCACCACACAAGGGGGTAGCAATCAGCCCCAGCATTTT. It codes for CATTQGGSNQPQHF.

V and J are TRBV4-2 and TRBJ2-7; 11 bases match TRBD2. The J call may not be correct, given that the DNA end is closer to TRBJ2-5. The CDR3 loop spans 16 amino acids. Looked up from germline, CDR1 is LGHNA and CDR2 is YNFKEQ. In DNA form, the CDR3 reads TGTGCCAGCAGCCTCCCACTAGCGGGAGAGCGGGAGACCCAGTACTTC. It encodes CASSLPLAGERETQYF.

The chain is built from TRBV29-1 and TRBJ2-1, with D possibly matching TRBD1 (5 bases). The V end was cut by 6 bases, the J end by 9 bases, with 15 bases between. The CDR3 loop spans 12 amino acids. Germline values: CDR1 SQVTM, CDR2 ANQGSEA. The CDR3 DNA reads TGCAGCGTAGGTACGGGTGACAGTGAGCAGTTCTTC. As protein: CSVGTGDSEQFF.